These 27 T cell receptor beta chains came from one sample sequenced in a study of Ad26.COV2.S vaccination and SARS-CoV-2 variants (dated by TCRdb to 2020 to 2022). Libraries were built with the immunoSEQ multiplex PCR assay. Here the immuneACCESS table is served through TCRdb, limited to in-frame sequences with V and J called. Missing clones are a known gap in these copies; in checked studies unresolved V genes cover under half, and the rest lacks a known reason. The sample includes fewer than 300,000 clones, with 87% observed a single time. The top ten constitute roughly 3.5% of the sample. The treatment or condition label, as the study defines it: roughly 18 received Ad26.COV2.S at low or high dose, single or two shots; about 5 received placebo; per-sample allocation not given. Repertoires of vaccine and placebo recipients were sequenced from samples taken on day 63 after the first injection.

Sequencing was performed on peripheral blood, taken in a trial of Ad26.COV2.S vaccine versus placebo. The origin of the receptors is a person between 18 and 59 years old who received the Ad26.COV2.S COVID-19 vaccine or a placebo.

The chain uses TRBV28 and TRBJ1-3, with no clear D. Trimming stripped 9 bases from V and 0 bases from J, with 15 bases between. The CDR3 extends over 15 amino acids. Per the germline V gene, CDR1 is MDHEN and CDR2 is SYDVKM. The CDR3 nucleotides are TGTGCCAGTCACGAGTCATACTTCTCTGGAAACACCATATATTTT. Translation: CASHESYFSGNTIYF.

The chain recombines TRBV4-1 with TRBJ2-3; D is undetermined. The CDR3 runs 18 residues. In germline, CDR1 is MGHRA, CDR2 YSYEKL. Trimming removed 0 bases from V and 2 bases from J, with 18 bases in between. The CDR3 loop is CASSQDTLRIGYTDTQYF. DNA of the CDR3: TGCGCCAGCAGCCAAGACACCCTACGAATAGGCTACACAGATACGCAGTATTTT.

The chain carries TRBV14 and TRBJ2-7; 11 bases are shared with TRBD2. The germline CDR1 and CDR2 sequences are SGHDN and FVKESK. After removal of 3 bases from V and 2 bases from J, the junction contained 0 bases not matched to a gene. This CDR3 has 14 residues. This chain's CDR3 is CASSQTSGAYEQYF. In DNA, the CDR3 is TGTGCCAGCAGCCAGACTAGCGGGGCCTACGAGCAGTACTTC.

This chain joins TRBV6-5 and TRBJ2-7; D is uncertain. This CDR3 is built from 16 residues. In germline, CDR1 is MNHEY, CDR2 SVGAGI. V was clipped by 0 bases and J by 3 bases, with 15 bases between them. CDR3 in amino acids: CASSYSTGRPDYEQYF. The CDR3 coding sequence is TGTGCCAGCAGTTACTCAACTGGACGGCCAGACTACGAGCAGTACTTC.

V is TRBV5-1 and J is TRBJ2-7; a weak D match, TRBD1 (6 bases). Germline-derived CDR1 and CDR2 are SGHRS and YFSETQ. Trimming shortened V by 2 bases and J by 5 bases, and 17 bases separated the two germline ends. The CDR3 extends over 15 amino acids. The CDR3: CASSFTYSDSHEQYF. DNA for the CDR3: TGCGCCAGCAGCTTTACCTACTCGGACAGCCACGAGCAGTACTTC.

This clone was counted a few times. V and J are TRBV4-2 and TRBJ2-7, with unresolved D. Looked up from germline, CDR1 is LGHNA and CDR2 is YNFKEQ. V lost 0 bases and J 11 bases, leaving 11 bases between the germline ends. This CDR3 spans 12 amino acids. CDR3 DNA: TGTGCCAGCAGCCAAGAACGGACGGCGAAGTACTTC. The encoded protein is CASSQERTAKYF.

This chain joins TRBV4-1 and TRBJ2-3, with 13 bases fitting TRBD2. The CDR3 runs 16 residues. The V gene end was trimmed by 4 bases and the J gene end by 5 bases; junction bases not matched to a gene: 6. From germline, CDR1 is MGHRA and CDR2 YSYEKL. The CDR3: CASSRRLAGGVDTQYF. For the CDR3, the DNA is TGCGCCAGCAGCCGCCGACTAGCGGGAGGTGTAGATACGCAGTATTTT.

This clone was observed a single time. The V gene is TRBV5-4, the J gene TRBJ2-1; TRBD2 agrees at 10 bases. The CDR3 length is 15 residues. Germline-derived CDR1 and CDR2 are SGHNT and YYREEE (reference sequence). V was pared by 0 bases and J by 8 bases, with 5 bases of the junction left unmatched. The CDR3 nucleotides read TGTGCCAGCAGCTTGGTGGCTAGCGGGAGTTATGAGCAGTTCTTC. Translating it yields CASSLVASGSYEQFF.

CDR3 sequence (DNA): TGTGCCATCAGTGAGAGGGTGACAGGGGTGAACACTGAAGCTTTCTTT. As protein: CAISERVTGVNTEAFF. The chain recombines TRBV10-3 with TRBJ1-1, with 8 bases aligning to TRBD1. The V and J ends lost 2 bases and 0 bases, in that order; junction bases with no gene match: 5. The CDR3 length is 16 residues. Germline V gives CDR1 ENHRY, CDR2 SYGVKD.

This chain joins TRBV10-3 and TRBJ2-2; 11 bases are a match to TRBD2. The trim removed 0 bases at V and 4 bases at J, leaving 10 bases unmatched. The CDR3 has 19 residues. Germline V CDR1 and CDR2: ENHRY, SYGVKD. This CDR3 is CAISESEGLAVRGTGELFF. CDR3 in DNA: TGTGCCATCAGTGAGTCTGAGGGACTAGCGGTTCGTGGCACCGGGGAGCTGTTTTTT.

The chain recombines TRBV3-1 (or the pseudogene TRBV3-2) with TRBJ2-7; TRBD2 matches 9 bases. Per germline, CDR1 LGHDT and CDR2 YNNKEL (reference sequence). This CDR3 region has 17 residues. V was clipped by 1 base and J by 4 bases; unmatched bases: 11. The CDR3 bases are TGTGCCAGCAGCCAAGCAGCGGGAGGCCCCTTTTGGTACGAGCAGTACTTC. Its translation: CASSQAAGGPFWYEQYF.

This clone was detected a few times. The chain carries TRBV19 and TRBJ1-4; D is possibly TRBD1 (5 bases). V was pared by 4 bases and J by 5 bases, with 14 bases between. The CDR3 has 15 amino acids. Germline V gene sequence: CDR1 LNHDA, CDR2 SQIVND (reference sequence). CDR3 nucleotide sequence: TGTGCCAGTAGTAACTCCGGGACCTTGAATGAAAAACTGTTTTTT. Translation: CASSNSGTLNEKLFF.

V usage is TRBV5-1 and J usage is TRBJ2-3; the match to TRBD2 covers 7 bases. This CDR3 is built from 15 residues. V lost 4 bases, J lost 2 bases, and 7 bases stayed unmatched. The germline V gene has CDR1 SGHRS and CDR2 YFSETQ. CDR3 sequence reads: CASSRAGTNTDTQYF. The CDR3 DNA is TGCGCCAGCAGCCGCGCCGGGACTAACACAGATACGCAGTATTTT.

The rearrangement joins TRBV7-2 to TRBJ1-1, with D possibly matching TRBD1 (6 bases). The germline CDR1 and CDR2 sequences are SGHTA and FQGNSA. The CDR3 totals 14 residues. V shed 4 bases and J shed 3 bases, with 12 bases lying between them. The CDR3 bases are TGTGCCAGCAGCTCCGAGGGGGGGTACACTGAAGCTTTCTTT. Protein: CASSSEGGYTEAFF.

With respect to this clone: The sample carries other DNA sequences with the same CDR3. V is TRBV3-1 (or the pseudogene TRBV3-2) and J is TRBJ2-1, with D possibly being TRBD1 (5 bases). The CDR3 spans 13 residues. Trimming left V 1 base short and J 4 bases short, with 5 bases between. Per the germline V gene, CDR1 is LGHDT and CDR2 is YNNKEL (reference sequence). The CDR3 nucleotides are TGTGCCAGCAGCCAAGGACAGTACAATGAGCAGTTCTTC. Protein: CASSQGQYNEQFF.

The chain combines TRBV5-1 with TRBJ2-3; no clear D gene. The germline V gene has CDR1 SGHRS and CDR2 YFSETQ. The CDR3 is made up of 15 amino acids. Trimming removed 0 bases at V and 2 bases at J, with 10 bases between. Written as DNA, the CDR3 is TGCGCCAGCAGCTTGGGCAACGCAGACACAGATACGCAGTATTTT. It translates to CASSLGNADTDTQYF.

The V call is TRBV4-1, the J call TRBJ1-4; 9 nucleotides match TRBD1. Germline V gene sequence: CDR1 MGHRA, CDR2 YSYEKL. J was trimmed by 8 bases and V by 4 bases; bases with no gene match: 11. The CDR3 runs 16 residues. The CDR3 DNA follows: TGCGCCAGCAGCCCCCCAGCCGGGACAGGGCCCGAAAAACTGTTTTTT. Protein product: CASSPPAGTGPEKLFF.

V gene TRBV6-5 combines with J gene TRBJ2-1; 7 bases align to TRBD2. The length of the CDR3 is 13 residues. CDR1 is MNHEY, CDR2 SVGAGI, per germline. V shed 8 bases and J 8 bases; nucleotides not matched to a gene: 9. CDR3 sequence reads: CASQKGAGHEQFF. CDR3 in DNA: TGTGCCAGCCAAAAAGGAGCGGGGCATGAGCAGTTCTTC.

The chain recombines TRBV7-6 with TRBJ2-1; D not resolved. V dropped 10 bases and J dropped 5 bases, with 18 bases sitting between them. CDR3 length equals 14 residues. Looked up from germline, CDR1 is SGHVS and CDR2 is FNYEAQ. The CDR3 sequence: CATQRLVGNNEQFF. CDR3 nucleotide sequence: TGTGCCACCCAAAGGCTGGTCGGAAACAATGAGCAGTTCTTC. Drawing the rest from reference TRBV7-6 and TRBJ2-1, the complete variable domain is GAGVSQSPRYKVTKRGQDVALRCDPISGHVSLYWYRQALGQGPEFLTYFNYEAQQDKSGLPNDRFSAERPEGSISTLTIQRTEQRDSAMYRCATQRLVGNNEQFFGPGTRLTVL.

This chain links TRBV5-1 with TRBJ2-1; maybe TRBD2 (7 bases). CDR3 size: 16 residues. V gave up 2 bases and J gave up 5 bases, with 17 bases separating them. CDR1 SGHRS and CDR2 YFSETQ come from the germline V gene. CDR3 amino acids: CASSFGGGRGHNEQFF. The CDR3 DNA is TGCGCCAGCAGCTTTGGGGGCGGGAGAGGGCACAATGAGCAGTTCTTC.

This clone came up many times. This sequence joins TRBV30 and TRBJ1-1; maybe TRBD1 (5 bases). V was shortened by 4 bases and J by 5 bases, with 14 bases between the two germline ends. Germline loops: CDR1 GTSNPN, CDR2 SVGIG (reference sequence). The CDR3 loop spans 13 amino acids. The CDR3 region is CAWTQGGRTEAFF. CDR3 in DNA: TGTGCCTGGACCCAGGGAGGGCGGACTGAAGCTTTCTTT.

The gene calls are TRBV3-1 (or the pseudogene TRBV3-2) and TRBJ2-5, with 8 nucleotides matching TRBD2. The CDR3 spans 16 residues. Germline CDR1 LGHDT, CDR2 YNNKEL (reference sequence). Trimming took 2 bases from V and 5 from J; bases not matched to a gene: 10. The CDR3 loop reads CASSQWDSGTKETQYF. CDR3 in DNA: TGTGCCAGCAGCCAATGGGATAGCGGGACGAAGGAGACCCAGTACTTC.

The rearrangement links TRBV28 to TRBJ1-2, with 7 bases fitting TRBD1. The CDR3 has 15 residues. V lost 3 bases and J lost 2; bases outside the gene matches: 6. Germline V gene lookup returns CDR1 MDHEN and CDR2 SYDVKM. CDR3 sequence: CASSLTGPRNYGYTF. CDR3 DNA: TGTGCCAGCAGTTTGACAGGGCCGAGGAACTATGGCTACACCTTC.

This chain joins TRBV11-2 and TRBJ1-6; the D is unclear. The CDR3 has 16 residues. Trimming stripped 5 bases from V and 2 bases from J, with 13 bases between. Germline values: CDR1 SGHAT, CDR2 FQNNGV. CDR3 sequence reads: CASSLPTGAYNSPLHF. Written as DNA, the CDR3 is TGTGCCAGCAGCCTCCCGACGGGAGCCTATAATTCACCCCTCCACTTT.

In DNA, the CDR3 is TGCGCCAGCAGCCCGGGACAGGGTATGTCCTACGAGCAGTACTTC. Its translation: CASSPGQGMSYEQYF. The chain has TRBV4-3 and TRBJ2-7, with TRBD1 matching over 9 bases. This CDR3 contains 15 residues. Losses at the gene ends were 4 bases for V and 1 base for J; bases not matched to a gene: 5. The germline V gene has CDR1 LGHNA and CDR2 YSLEER.

The rearrangement links TRBV5-1 to TRBJ2-2, with TRBD2 identical over 11 bases. The germline gives CDR1 SGHRS, CDR2 YFSETQ. The V segment lost 4 bases and the J segment 4 bases; nucleotides outside the gene matches: 3. CDR3 size: 15 residues. The chain's CDR3 is CASSPGTSGTGELFF. The CDR3 nucleotides are TGCGCCAGCAGCCCCGGGACTAGCGGCACCGGGGAGCTGTTTTTT. Full variable domain (missing parts from reference TRBV5-1 and TRBJ2-2): KAGVTQTPRYLIKTRGQQVTLSCSPISGHRSVSWYQQTPGQGLQFLFEYFSETQRNKGNFPGRFSGRQFSNSRSEMNVSTLELGDSALYLCASSPGTSGTGELFFGEGSRLTVL.

The chain combines TRBV10-3 with TRBJ2-1; D not resolved. Trimming removed 6 bases at V and 5 bases at J, with 11 bases between. CDR3 size: 13 residues. From germline, CDR1 is ENHRY and CDR2 SYGVKD. The CDR3 sequence is CAIRDYSDNEQFF. In DNA, the CDR3 is TGTGCCATCAGGGATTACAGCGACAATGAGCAGTTCTTC.